Following are 5 T cell receptor beta chains from one sample sequenced in a study of a mutant IDH1 vaccine in newly diagnosed glioma (dated by TCRdb to about 2021). The time point label on this specimen signifies: week 35, safety follow-up. Every vaccine dose consisted of 300 ug of a 20-mer mutant IDH1 peptide in Montanide, administered subcutaneously together with topical imiquimod. Their target antigens are unknown. Libraries came from the immunoSEQ multiplex PCR assay. Sourced from immuneACCESS, this table was stored by TCRdb with only in-frame sequences that have V and J called. A share of the clones is absent; for the studies checked, an unresolved V gene accounts for under half, and the remainder has no known explanation. In all, the sample holds 65,000 to 85,000 clones, and approximately 86% of those were seen once. The ten biggest clones cover 2% to 2.5% of the sample. The input for sequencing was PBMCs, taken from a glioma patient whose treatment included an IDH1 peptide vaccine. The receptors were gathered from a man aged 25-45 years with glioma.

The chain links TRBV27 to TRBJ1-2; TRBD1 aligns across 9 bases. The CDR3 is 15 amino acids. Germline CDR1 and CDR2: MNHEY and SMNVEV (reference sequence). The trim removed 6 bases at V and 2 bases at J, leaving 7 bases unmatched. CDR3 amino acids: CASSQGQGGNYGYTF. CDR3 nucleotide sequence: TGTGCCAGCAGCCAGGGACAGGGAGGCAACTATGGCTACACCTTC.

The chain combines TRBV10-1 with TRBJ2-1; possible D gene TRBD1, 7 bases. V lost 2 bases, J lost 5 bases, and 13 bases lay in between. This CDR3 spans 15 amino acids. CDR1 and CDR2 from the germline V gene are WNHNN and SYGVQD (reference sequence). The CDR3 region has the DNA TGCGCCAGCAGTGAGGGGTCAGGGGGGAACAATGAGCAGTTCTTC. Protein sequence: CASSEGSGGNNEQFF.

The rearrangement links TRBV7-9 to TRBJ2-7, with a weak D call TRBD2 (7 bases). V dropped 5 bases and J dropped 5 bases, with 16 bases sitting between them. This CDR3 contains 14 residues. Per germline, CDR1 SEHNR and CDR2 FQNEAQ (reference sequence). This chain's CDR3 is CASSPLGGGHEQYF. In DNA form, the CDR3 reads TGTGCCAGCAGCCCCCTAGGGGGGGGCCACGAGCAGTACTTC.

The chain uses TRBV7-2 and TRBJ2-3; 8 nucleotides line up with TRBD2. Trimming cost V 8 bases and J 1 base; bases outside gene matches: 14. This CDR3 contains 17 residues. Germline CDR1 and CDR2: SGHTA and FQGNSA. CDR3: CASSKRDSGTGTDTQYF. The CDR3 nucleotides are TGTGCCAGCTCAAAAAGGGATAGCGGGACCGGCACAGATACGCAGTATTTT.

The chain's CDR3 is CASSPRQRGNNEQFF. Written as DNA, the CDR3 is TGTGCCAGCAGCCCCCGCCAGCGTGGGAACAATGAGCAGTTCTTC. V and J are TRBV9 and TRBJ2-1, with D hard to call. The CDR3 has 15 amino acids. With 4 bases removed from V and 5 bases from J, the gap between germline ends came to 16 bases. Germline V lookup: CDR1 SGDLS, CDR2 YYNGEE.